This TCR beta chain was captured by sequencing in a study of shared clonotypes between healthy human individuals (dated by TCRdb to 2019 to 2021). For context, the study as a whole: A few men and two women, aged 18 to 49 years, made up the cohort. For each donor, three plates each were used for CD4 naive and CD4 memory, two plates were used for CD8 naive, and one plate was used for CD8 memory. To estimate repertoire size and how much clonotype sharing occurs between individuals, the study deeply sequenced the blood TCR repertoires of about 5 healthy adults. To increase sequencing depth and limit assay-specific biases, different laboratories used diverse techniques to prepare libraries and sequence TCR repertoires. Per donor, leukapheresis produced somewhere between about 0.85 and 10 billion PBMCs.

The donors were healthy, HIV-negative adults who had no recently reported acute infections or vaccinations. All donors were Caucasian adults living in Nashville, Tennessee, USA. CD4+ T cells were enriched through magnetic negative selection, after which naive cells were positively selected on CD45RA and the remaining negative fraction served as the memory subset. Blood was collected by leukapheresis, and PBMCs were isolated by Ficoll-Histopaque density gradient centrifugation and then cryopreserved in liquid nitrogen vapor phase. Purity and quantity of every magnetically sorted T cell population were checked by analytical flow cytometry. From each sorted fraction, genomic DNA was isolated and quantified by UV absorbance on a Nanodrop 2000c. The germline V gene encodes CDR1 MDHEN and CDR2 SYDVKM. Cut back by 5 bases and 0 bases, the V and J ends lie 8 bases apart. Spanning cysteine to phenylalanine, the CDR3 consists of 14 amino acids. Only the CDR3 part of the read is kept: 42 bases, read in frame from the first base.

The count of this clone is one. Its antigen specificity is not known. Per-base quality was not reported, and no clone a single base away is much larger than it. Using the deep immunoSEQ assay, TCR CDR3 regions were amplified from genomic DNA by multiplex PCR. For each cell subset, the extracted genomic DNA was distributed evenly across all wells of several immunoSEQ 96-well plates, and each plate served as one replicate. For sorted subsets, roughly 200 ng genomic DNA, equal to 30,000 to 35,000 T cell genomes, was loaded into each replicate PCR. Purified libraries were measured with a Qubit 3.0 fluorometer, size-checked on a Bioanalyzer 2100, and measured again with the KAPA Library Quantification kit. Every immunoSEQ 96-well plate was sequenced on a separate single-read 150-cycle Illumina NextSeq 550 flow cell. As for the authors' bioinformatics: Because only junctional sequences without quality scores were contained in the immunoSEQ output, filtering matching that applied to full-length reads could not be performed. To assign V/J genes and CDR3, sequences were annotated against IMGT germline references using PyIR, a Python wrapper for IgBLAST v1.9. Any read was removed if the V/J assignment was weak (E-value above 1e-6), the CDR3 was missing, or the read contained stop codons, out-of-frame junctions, or ambiguous translated residues. V3J clonotypes were defined by identical inferred V gene, J gene, and CDR3 amino acid sequence. The percentage overlap between two repertoires was calculated by dividing the number of shared unique clonotypes by the size of the smaller repertoire. Three approaches were used to assess repertoire richness: RTK rarefaction, the Chao1 estimator, and Recon v2.1 estimates of unobserved clonotypes. OLGA was used to compute generation probabilities for all TCRbeta clonotypes that the gDNA method yielded from a few donors. TCRdb obtained this table from immuneACCESS and retained in-frame rearrangements with V and J assigned. These tables miss some clones; where compared with another copy, unresolved V genes account for less than half of the shortfall, and the remainder is unexplained. V and J calls and clone size come straight from that table; D and trimming were deduced from the DNA. The sample profile shows around 510,000 clones; around 96% of them were found once. The ten most abundant clones make up approximately 0.06% of the sample.

The investigation overall reported the following: Higher generation probabilities were observed for clonotypes shared by all four sorted-subset donors than for non-shared clonotypes. The genetic and exposure-history diversity represented was limited by the small number of donors. Only blood was sampled, and tissue TCR repertoires likely differ from those in blood. Naive subsets generally had larger estimated clonotype richness than memory subsets. Around 5% of naive CD4, around 3.5% of naive CD8, 2.3% of memory CD4, and approximately 0.39% of memory CD8 clonotypes were shared across several donors. Incomplete sequencing was indicated by rarefaction of sorted-subset datasets, despite the large sequencing depth. Pairwise subsampling led to the expectation that sequencing depth would affect the degree of clonotype sharing among donors.

Sequencing was carried out using naive CD4+ T cells sorted from blood. The cell subset or site label corresponds to: CD45RA+ positively selected. The source is a woman in her 30s in good health. The rearranged chain carries TRBV28 and TRBJ2-4; the D gene is not confidently resolved. The CDR3 region: CASSPFKAKNIQYF. The nucleotide sequence reads TGTGCCAGCAGTCCCTTCAAAGCCAAAAACATTCAGTACTTC.